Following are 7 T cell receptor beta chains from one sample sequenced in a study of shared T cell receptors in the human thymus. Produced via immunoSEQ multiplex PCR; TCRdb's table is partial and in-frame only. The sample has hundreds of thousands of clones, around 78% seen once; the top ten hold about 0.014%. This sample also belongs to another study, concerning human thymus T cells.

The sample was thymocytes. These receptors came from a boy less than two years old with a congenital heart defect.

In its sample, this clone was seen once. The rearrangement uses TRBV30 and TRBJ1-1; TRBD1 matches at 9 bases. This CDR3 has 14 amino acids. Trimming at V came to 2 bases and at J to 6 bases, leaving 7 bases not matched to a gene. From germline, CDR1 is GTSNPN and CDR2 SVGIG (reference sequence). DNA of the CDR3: TGTGCCTGGAGTTTAGACAGGGGGTCGTCTGAAGCTTTCTTT. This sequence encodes CAWSLDRGSSEAFF.

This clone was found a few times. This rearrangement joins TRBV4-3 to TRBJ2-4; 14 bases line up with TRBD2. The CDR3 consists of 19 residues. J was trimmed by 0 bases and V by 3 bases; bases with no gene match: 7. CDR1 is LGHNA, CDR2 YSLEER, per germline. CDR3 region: CASSHGKGLAGGAKNIQYF. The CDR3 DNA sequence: TGCGCCAGCAGCCATGGAAAAGGACTAGCGGGAGGAGCCAAAAACATTCAGTACTTC.

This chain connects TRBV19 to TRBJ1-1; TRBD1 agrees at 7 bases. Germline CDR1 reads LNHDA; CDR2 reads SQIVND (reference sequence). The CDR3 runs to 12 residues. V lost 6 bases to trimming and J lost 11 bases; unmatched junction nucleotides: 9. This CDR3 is CASRDREGAAFF. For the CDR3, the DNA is TGTGCCAGTAGGGACCGCGAGGGGGCCGCTTTCTTT. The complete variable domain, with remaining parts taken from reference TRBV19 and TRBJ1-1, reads DGGITQSPKYLFRKEGQNVTLSCEQNLNHDAMYWYRQDPGQGLRLIYYSQIVNDFQKGDIAEGYSVSREKKESFPLTVTSAQKNPTAFYLCASRDREGAAFFGQGTRLTVV.

The CDR3: CASSPKGLPQETQYF. The DNA for the CDR3 is TGTGCCAGCTCACCGAAGGGACTACCACAAGAGACCCAGTACTTC. This chain links TRBV18 with TRBJ2-5, with 7 bases identical to TRBD2. CDR1 and CDR2 from the germline V gene are KGHSH and LQKENI. The length of the CDR3 is 15 residues. The trim removed 3 bases at V and 2 bases at J, leaving 6 bases unmatched. Full variable domain (remainder filled in from reference TRBV18 and TRBJ2-5): NAGVMQNPRHLVRRRGQEARLRCSPMKGHSHVYWYRQLPEEGLKFMVYLQKENIIDESGMPKERFSAEFPKEGPSILRIQQVVRGDSAAYFCASSPKGLPQETQYFGPGTRLLVL.

The CDR3 DNA reads TGTGCCTGGAGTGTGGGGGCGGAAGGTCCAGATACGCAGTATTTT. Encoded protein: CAWSVGAEGPDTQYF. The chain employs TRBV30 and TRBJ2-3; D is possibly TRBD1 (6 bases). Trimming cost V 0 bases and J 4 bases, with 14 bases left between them. This CDR3 spans 15 amino acids. From germline, CDR1 is GTSNPN and CDR2 SVGIG (reference sequence).

The chain's CDR3 is CASSSGTLGPGVNEKLFF. DNA for the CDR3: TGTGCCAGCAGCTCCGGAACATTAGGTCCGGGGGTTAATGAAAAACTGTTTTTT. The gene calls are TRBV7-9 and TRBJ1-4, with a possible D match to TRBD1 (5 bases). V gave up 4 bases and J gave up 4 bases, with 22 bases separating them. Germline CDR1 reads SEHNR; CDR2 reads FQNEAQ (reference sequence). The CDR3 has 18 residues. Together with reference TRBV7-9 and TRBJ1-4, the CDR3 gives the full variable domain: DTGVSQNPRHKITKRGQNVTFRCDPISEHNRLYWYRQTLGQGPEFLTYFQNEAQLEKSRLLSDRFSAERPKGSFSTLEIQRTEQGDSAMYLCASSSGTLGPGVNEKLFFGSGTQLSVL.

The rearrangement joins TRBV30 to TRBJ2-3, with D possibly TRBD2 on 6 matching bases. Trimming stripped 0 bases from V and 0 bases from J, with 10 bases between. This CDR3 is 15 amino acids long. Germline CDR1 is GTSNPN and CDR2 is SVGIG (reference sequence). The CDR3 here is CAWSVRRGSTDTQYF. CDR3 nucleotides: TGTGCCTGGAGTGTACGCCGGGGGAGCACAGATACGCAGTATTTT.